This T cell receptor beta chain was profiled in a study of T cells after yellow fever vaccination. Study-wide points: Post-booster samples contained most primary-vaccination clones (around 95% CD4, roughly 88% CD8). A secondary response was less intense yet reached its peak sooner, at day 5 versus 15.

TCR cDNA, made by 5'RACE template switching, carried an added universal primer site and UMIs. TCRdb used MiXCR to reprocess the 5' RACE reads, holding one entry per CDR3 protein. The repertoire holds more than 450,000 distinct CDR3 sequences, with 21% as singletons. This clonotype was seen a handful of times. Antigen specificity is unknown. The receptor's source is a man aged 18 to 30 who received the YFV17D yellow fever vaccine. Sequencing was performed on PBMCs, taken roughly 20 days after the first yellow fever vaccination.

CDR3 nucleotides: TGTGCCAGCTCACCCTCCGGGACAGGGAACTATGGCTACACCTTC. As protein: CASSPSGTGNYGYTF. This chain links TRBV18 with TRBJ1-2; 9 positions agree with TRBD1. The CDR3 extends over 15 amino acids. V lost 3 bases and J lost 2; bases outside the gene matches: 4. CDR1 KGHSH and CDR2 LQKENI come from the germline V gene.